Detailed here is one TCR beta chain. Its specificity is not known. This record belongs to a study of T cell repertoires in cytomegalovirus infection. TCRdb recomputed calls from the reads with MiXCR, one row per CDR3 protein. This sample has approximately 280,000 distinct CDR3 sequences, with roughly a fifth found just once. CDR1 is SGHTA, CDR2 FQGNSA, per germline. There are 15 residues in the CDR3. Deletions cut 5 bases from V and 0 bases from J, with 13 bases between. V gene TRBV7-2 combines with J gene TRBJ1-1, with D possibly being TRBD1 (5 bases). The sample consisted of cultured PBMCs, taken from culture after CMV antigen stimulation. The receptor was isolated from a human donor in good health (CMV status not recorded). Some clones in this sample may be carry-over from other donors' samples. CDR3 in amino acids: CASSRQGGMNTEAFF. The CDR3 DNA follows: TGTGCCAGCAGCCGGCAGGGCGGTATGAACACTGAAGCTTTCTTT.